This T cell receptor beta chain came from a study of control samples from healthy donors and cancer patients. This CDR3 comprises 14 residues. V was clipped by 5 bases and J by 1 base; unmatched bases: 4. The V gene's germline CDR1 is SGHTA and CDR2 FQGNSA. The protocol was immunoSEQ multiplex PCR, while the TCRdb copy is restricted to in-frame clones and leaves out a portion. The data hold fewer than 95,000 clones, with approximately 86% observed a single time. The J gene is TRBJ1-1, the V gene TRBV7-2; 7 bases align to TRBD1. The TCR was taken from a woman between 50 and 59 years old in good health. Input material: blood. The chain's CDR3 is CASSLQGRNTEAFF. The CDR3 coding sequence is TGTGCCAGCAGCCTACAGGGGCGGAACACTGAAGCTTTCTTT. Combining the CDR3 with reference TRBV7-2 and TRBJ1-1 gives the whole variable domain GAGVSQSPSNKVTEKGKDVELRCDPISGHTALYWYRQSLGQGLEFLIYFQGNSAPDKSGLPSDRFSAERTGGSVSTLTIQRTQQEDSAVYLCASSLQGRNTEAFFGQGTRLTVV.